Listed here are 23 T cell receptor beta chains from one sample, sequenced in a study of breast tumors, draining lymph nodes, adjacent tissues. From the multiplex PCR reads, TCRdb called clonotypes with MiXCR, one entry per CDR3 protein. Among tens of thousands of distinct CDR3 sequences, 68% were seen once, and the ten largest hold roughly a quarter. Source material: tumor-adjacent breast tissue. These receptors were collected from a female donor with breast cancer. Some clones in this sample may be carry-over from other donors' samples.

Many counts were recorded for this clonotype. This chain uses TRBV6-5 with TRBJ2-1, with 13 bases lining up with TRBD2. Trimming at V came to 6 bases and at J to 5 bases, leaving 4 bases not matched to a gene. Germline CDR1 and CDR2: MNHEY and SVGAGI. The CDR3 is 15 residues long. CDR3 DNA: TGTGCCAGCAGCTCACTAGCGGGGGGGCACAATGAGCAGTTCTTC. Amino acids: CASSSLAGGHNEQFF.

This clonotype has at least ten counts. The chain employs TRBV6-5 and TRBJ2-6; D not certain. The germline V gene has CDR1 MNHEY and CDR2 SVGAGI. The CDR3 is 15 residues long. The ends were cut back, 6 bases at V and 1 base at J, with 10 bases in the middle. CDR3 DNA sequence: TGTGCCAGCAGCCCAGTTAGGTCTGGGGCCAACGTCCTGACTTTC. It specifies CASSPVRSGANVLTF.

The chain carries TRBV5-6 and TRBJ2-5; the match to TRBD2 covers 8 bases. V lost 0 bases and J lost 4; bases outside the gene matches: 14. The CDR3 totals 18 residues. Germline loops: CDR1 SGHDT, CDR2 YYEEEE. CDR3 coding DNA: TGTGCCAGCAGCTTGGGAAGGATTTTGGTTAGCGGGGTAGAGACCCAGTACTTC. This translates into CASSLGRILVSGVETQYF.

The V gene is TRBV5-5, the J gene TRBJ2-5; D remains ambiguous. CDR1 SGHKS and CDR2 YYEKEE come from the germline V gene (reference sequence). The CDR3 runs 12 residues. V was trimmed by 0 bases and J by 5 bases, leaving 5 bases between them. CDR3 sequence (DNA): TGTGCCAGCAGCTTGGTAGTGGAGACCCAGTACTTC. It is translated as CASSLVVETQYF.

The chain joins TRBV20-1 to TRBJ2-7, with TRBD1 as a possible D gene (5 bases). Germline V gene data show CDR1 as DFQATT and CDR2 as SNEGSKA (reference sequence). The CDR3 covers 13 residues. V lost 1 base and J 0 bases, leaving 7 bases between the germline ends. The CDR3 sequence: CSARATDSYEQYF. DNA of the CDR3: TGCAGTGCTAGAGCGACAGACTCCTACGAGCAGTACTTC.

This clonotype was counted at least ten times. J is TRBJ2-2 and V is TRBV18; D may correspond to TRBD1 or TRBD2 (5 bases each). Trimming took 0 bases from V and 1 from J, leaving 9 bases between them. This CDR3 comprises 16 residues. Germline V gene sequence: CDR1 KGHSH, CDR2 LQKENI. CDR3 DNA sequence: TGTGCCAGCTCACCACCGGGACGGGAGAACACCGGGGAGCTGTTTTTT. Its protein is CASSPPGRENTGELFF.

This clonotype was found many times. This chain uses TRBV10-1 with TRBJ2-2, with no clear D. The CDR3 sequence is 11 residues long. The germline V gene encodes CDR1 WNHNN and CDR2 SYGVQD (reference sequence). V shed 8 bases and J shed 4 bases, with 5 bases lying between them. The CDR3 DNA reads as TGCGCCAGCGGAAGCACCGGGGAGCTGTTTTTT. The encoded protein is CASGSTGELFF.

The CDR3 region has the DNA TGTGCCAGCAGTACCAAGGGGGGGACAACAAATACTAACTCCTACGAGCAGTACTTC. Translated, it gives CASSTKGGTTNTNSYEQYF. The chain carries TRBV6-1 and TRBJ2-7, with D possibly being TRBD2 (7 bases). Germline V gene sequence: CDR1 MNHNS, CDR2 SASEGT. V was cut by 5 bases and J by 0 bases, with 26 bases left in between. The CDR3 totals 19 residues.

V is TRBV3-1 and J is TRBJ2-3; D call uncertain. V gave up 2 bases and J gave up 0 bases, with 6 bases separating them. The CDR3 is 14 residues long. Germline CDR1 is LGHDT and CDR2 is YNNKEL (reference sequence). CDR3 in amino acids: CASSQFVSTDTQYF. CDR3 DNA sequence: TGTGCCAGCAGCCAATTCGTCAGCACAGATACGCAGTATTTT.

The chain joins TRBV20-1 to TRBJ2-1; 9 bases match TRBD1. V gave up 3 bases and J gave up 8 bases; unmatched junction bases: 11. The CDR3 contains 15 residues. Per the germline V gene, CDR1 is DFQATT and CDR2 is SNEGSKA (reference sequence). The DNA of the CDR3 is TGCAGTGCTAGTGAGGGGACAGGGTTTAATGATGAGCAGTTCTTC. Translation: CSASEGTGFNDEQFF.

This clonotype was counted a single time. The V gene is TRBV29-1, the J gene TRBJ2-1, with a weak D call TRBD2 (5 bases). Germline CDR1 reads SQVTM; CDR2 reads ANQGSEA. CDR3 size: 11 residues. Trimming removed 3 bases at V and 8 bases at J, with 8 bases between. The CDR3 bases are TGCAGCGTTGATAGGCGGGATGAGCAGTTCTTC. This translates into CSVDRRDEQFF.

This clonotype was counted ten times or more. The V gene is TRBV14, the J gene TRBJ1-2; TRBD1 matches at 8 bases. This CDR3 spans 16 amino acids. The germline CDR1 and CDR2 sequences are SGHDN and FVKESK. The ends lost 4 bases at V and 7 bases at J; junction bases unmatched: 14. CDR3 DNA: TGTGCCAGCAGCCCCGAAGTAGGACAGGGTGTCTTTGGCTACACCTTC. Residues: CASSPEVGQGVFGYTF.

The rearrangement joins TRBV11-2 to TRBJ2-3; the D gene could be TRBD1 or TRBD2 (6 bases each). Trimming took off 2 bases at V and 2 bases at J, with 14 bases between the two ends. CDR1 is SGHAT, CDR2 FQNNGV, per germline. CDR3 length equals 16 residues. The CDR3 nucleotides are TGTGCCAGCAGCTTACGGTGGGGGGACAACACAGATACGCAGTATTTT. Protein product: CASSLRWGDNTDTQYF. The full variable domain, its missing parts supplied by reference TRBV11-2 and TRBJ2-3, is EAGVAQSPRYKIIEKRQSVAFWCNPISGHATLYWYQQILGQGPKLLIQFQNNGVVDDSQLPKDRFSAERLKGVDSTLKIQPAKLEDSAVYLCASSLRWGDNTDTQYFGPGTRLTVL.

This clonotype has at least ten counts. CDR3 bases: TGCGCCAGCAGCTATGGACGGGCCGGAGGGGTAGATACGCAGTATTTT. Translation gives CASSYGRAGGVDTQYF. J is TRBJ2-3 and V is TRBV5-1, with D perhaps TRBD2 (6 bases). Germline assignment: CDR1 SGHRS and CDR2 YFSETQ. Trimming shortened V by 3 bases and J by 5 bases, and 19 bases separated the two germline ends. The CDR3 extends over 16 amino acids.

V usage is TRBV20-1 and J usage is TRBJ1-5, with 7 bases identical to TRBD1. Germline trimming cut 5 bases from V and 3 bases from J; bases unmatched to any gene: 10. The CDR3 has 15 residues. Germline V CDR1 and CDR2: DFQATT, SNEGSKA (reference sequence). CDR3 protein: CSAVLGQQSNQPQHF. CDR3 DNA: TGCAGTGCTGTTCTGGGACAGCAATCCAATCAGCCCCAGCATTTT.

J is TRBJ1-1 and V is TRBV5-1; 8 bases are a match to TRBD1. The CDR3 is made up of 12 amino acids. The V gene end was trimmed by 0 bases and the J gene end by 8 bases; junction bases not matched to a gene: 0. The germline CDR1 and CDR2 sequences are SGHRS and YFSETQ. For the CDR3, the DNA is TGCGCCAGCAGCTTGGACAGGGGGGAAGCTTTCTTT. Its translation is CASSLDRGEAFF.

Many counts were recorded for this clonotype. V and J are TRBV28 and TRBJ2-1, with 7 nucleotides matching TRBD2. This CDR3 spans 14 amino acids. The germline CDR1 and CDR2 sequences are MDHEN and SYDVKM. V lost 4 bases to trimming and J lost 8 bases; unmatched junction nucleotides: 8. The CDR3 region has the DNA TGTGCCAGCAGTTACGGTGATAGCGGGTATGAGCAGTTCTTC. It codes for CASSYGDSGYEQFF.

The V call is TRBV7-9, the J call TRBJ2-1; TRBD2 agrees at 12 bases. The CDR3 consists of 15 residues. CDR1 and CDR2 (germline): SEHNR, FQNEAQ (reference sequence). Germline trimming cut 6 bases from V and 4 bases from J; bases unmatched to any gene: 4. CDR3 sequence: CASRGLAGPYNEQFF. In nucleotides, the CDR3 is TGTGCCAGCAGAGGACTAGCGGGACCATACAATGAGCAGTTCTTC.

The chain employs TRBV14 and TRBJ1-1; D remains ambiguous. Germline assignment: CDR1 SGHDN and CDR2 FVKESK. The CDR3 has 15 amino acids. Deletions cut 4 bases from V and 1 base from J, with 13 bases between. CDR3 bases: TGTGCCAGCAGCCTCAGGCAGGCAGGGAACACTGAAGCTTTCTTT. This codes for CASSLRQAGNTEAFF. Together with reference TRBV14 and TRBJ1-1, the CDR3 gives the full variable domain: EAGVTQFPSHSVIEKGQTVTLRCDPISGHDNLYWYRRVMGKEIKFLLHFVKESKQDESGMPNNRFLAERTGGTYSTLKVQPAELEDSGVYFCASSLRQAGNTEAFFGQGTRLTVV.

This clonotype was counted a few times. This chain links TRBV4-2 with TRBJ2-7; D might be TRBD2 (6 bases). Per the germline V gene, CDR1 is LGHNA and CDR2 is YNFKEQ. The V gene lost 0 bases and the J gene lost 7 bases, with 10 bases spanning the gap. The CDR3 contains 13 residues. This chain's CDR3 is CASSQDVAGEQYF. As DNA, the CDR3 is TGTGCCAGCAGCCAAGATGTCGCGGGGGAGCAGTACTTC.

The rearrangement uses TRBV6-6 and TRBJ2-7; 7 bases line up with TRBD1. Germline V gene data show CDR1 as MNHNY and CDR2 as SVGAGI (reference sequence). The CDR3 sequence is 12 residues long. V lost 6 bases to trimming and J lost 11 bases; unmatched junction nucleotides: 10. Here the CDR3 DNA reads TGTGCCAGCAGCCTCGACAGGGTAAAAAAGTACTTC. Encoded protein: CASSLDRVKKYF.

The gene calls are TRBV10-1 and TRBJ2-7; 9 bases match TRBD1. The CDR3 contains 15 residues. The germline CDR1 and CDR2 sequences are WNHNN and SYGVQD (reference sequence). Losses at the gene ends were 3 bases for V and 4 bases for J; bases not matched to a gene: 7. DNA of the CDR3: TGCGCCAGCAGTGAAACGGGACAGGGAAAATACGAGCAGTACTTC. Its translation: CASSETGQGKYEQYF.

The CDR3 nucleotides are TGTGCCAGCAGTGAAACAGGGTTGCGAGGCTACACCTTC. Translated, it gives CASSETGLRGYTF. J is TRBJ1-2 and V is TRBV6-1; tentative D call: TRBD1 (6 bases). Looked up from germline, CDR1 is MNHNS and CDR2 is SASEGT. The CDR3 totals 13 residues. V lost 2 bases, J lost 8 bases, and 12 bases lay in between.